This TCR beta chain came from a study of high-grade serous ovarian cancer treatment subgroups. Germline-derived CDR1 and CDR2 are MNHEY and SVGAGI. V was pared by 6 bases and J by 0 bases, with 12 bases between. The CDR3 has 15 amino acids. This clone was detected only a few times. Its antigen is as yet unknown. Study-wide results and caveats: Without spatial data, bulk sequencing limits insight into HGSC tumor diversity. TCR relatedness rose with neoantigen level and trended with mutation load.

Tumor samples were taken before definitive surgery or chemotherapy. Produced via immunoSEQ multiplex PCR; TCRdb's table is partial and in-frame only. The table lists about 18,000 clones, roughly 75% of them singletons. Sequencing was carried out using tumor tissue. The chain links TRBV6-5 to TRBJ1-5; no definite D call. This receptor was taken from a human donor with high-grade serous ovarian cancer. CDR3: CASRPKSYSNQPQHF. The CDR3 nucleotides read TGTGCCAGCAGGCCAAAGTCATATAGCAATCAGCCCCAGCATTTT.